This TCR beta chain is from a study of blood T cells in healthy people across ages. A second PCR of about 7 to 12 cycles used a sample-barcoded 5' primer and a J-beta primer mix. TCRdb re-derived calls from the 5' RACE reads in MiXCR, one entry per CDR3 protein. The table records 1.5 million to 2 million distinct CDR3 sequences, about 30% of them present only once. Broader study findings: Estimated diversity across one million T cells was deemed an underestimate. In older individuals, TCR beta diversity per million T cells was lower, falling roughly linearly with age. Unsorted PBMC input precluded a conclusive naive versus antigen-experienced comparison.

Comments on this clonotype: Its specificity is unknown.

The amount of total RNA extracted per sample was at least 6 micrograms. CDR3 length: 14 amino acids. V lost 5 bases and J lost 6, with 16 bases in between. Germline lookup yields CDR1 SGHTA and CDR2 FQGNSA. The TCR originated in a young woman in good health. The sample comprised blood. V gene TRBV7-2 combines with J gene TRBJ1-2; unclear D gene. The CDR3 DNA is TGTGCCAGCAGCGCAGTCGGGGAAACCAATGGCTACACCTTC. Encoded protein: CASSAVGETNGYTF.